The T cell receptor (beta chain) described here comes from a study of blood T cell repertoires in COVID-19. Study as a whole: The cDNA or gDNA used as material had been derived from T cells, B-cell-depleted T cells, or PBMCs.

Measured with immunoSEQ multiplex PCR; TCRdb has only the in-frame clones, and not every one. The repertoire holds around 300,000 clones, with 85% as singletons. V was shortened by 2 bases and J by 8 bases, with 19 bases between the two germline ends. Germline lookup yields CDR1 MDHEN and CDR2 SYDVKM. CDR3 length equals 16 residues. Sequences were obtained from PBMCs or T cells enriched from blood (not recorded which). This chain links TRBV28 with TRBJ2-1; tentative D call: TRBD1 (5 bases). This TCR came from a woman between 50 and 59 years old who had recovered from COVID-19. The CDR3 DNA follows: TGTGCCAGCAGTTTACAGACAGCCAACCCTAGGGATGAGCAGTTCTTC. This gives the protein CASSLQTANPRDEQFF.